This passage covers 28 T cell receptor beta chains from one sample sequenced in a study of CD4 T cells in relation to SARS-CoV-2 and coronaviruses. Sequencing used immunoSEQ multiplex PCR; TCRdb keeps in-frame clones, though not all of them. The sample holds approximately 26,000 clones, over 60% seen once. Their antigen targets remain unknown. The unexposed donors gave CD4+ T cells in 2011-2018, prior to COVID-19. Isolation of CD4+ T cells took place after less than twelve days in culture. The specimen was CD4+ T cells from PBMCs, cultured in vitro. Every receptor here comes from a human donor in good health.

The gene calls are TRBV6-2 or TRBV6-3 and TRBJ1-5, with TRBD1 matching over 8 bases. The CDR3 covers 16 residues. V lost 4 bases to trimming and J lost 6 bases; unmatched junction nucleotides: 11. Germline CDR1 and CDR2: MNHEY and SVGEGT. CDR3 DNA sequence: TGTGCCAGCAGTTTCGACAGGGGCCAACACCCTCAGCCCCAGCATTTT. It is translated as CASSFDRGQHPQPQHF.

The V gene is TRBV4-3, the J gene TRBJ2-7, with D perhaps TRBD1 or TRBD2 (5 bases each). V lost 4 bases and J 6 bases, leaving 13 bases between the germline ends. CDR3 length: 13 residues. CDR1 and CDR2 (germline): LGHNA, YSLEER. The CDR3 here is CASSPGPRVEQYF. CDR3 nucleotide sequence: TGCGCCAGCAGCCCGGGACCCCGGGTCGAGCAGTACTTC.

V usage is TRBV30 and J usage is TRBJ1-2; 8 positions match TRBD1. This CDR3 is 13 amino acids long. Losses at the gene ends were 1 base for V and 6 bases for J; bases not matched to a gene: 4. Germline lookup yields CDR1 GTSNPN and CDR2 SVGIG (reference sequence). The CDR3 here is CAWSGRGLNGYTF. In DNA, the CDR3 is TGTGCCTGGAGTGGCAGGGGGCTCAATGGCTACACCTTC.

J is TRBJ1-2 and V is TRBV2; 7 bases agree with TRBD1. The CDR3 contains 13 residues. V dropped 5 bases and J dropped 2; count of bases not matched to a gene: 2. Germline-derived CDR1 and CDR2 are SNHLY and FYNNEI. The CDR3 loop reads CASSKQGNYGYTF. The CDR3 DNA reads TGTGCCAGCAGTAAACAGGGGAACTATGGCTACACCTTC.

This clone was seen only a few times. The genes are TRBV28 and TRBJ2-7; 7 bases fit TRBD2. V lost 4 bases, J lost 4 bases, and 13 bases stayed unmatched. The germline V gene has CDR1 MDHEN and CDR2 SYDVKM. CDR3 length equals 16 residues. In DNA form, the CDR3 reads TGTGCCAGCAGTTCACCCTCTAGCGGAAATGCGTACGAGCAGTACTTC. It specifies CASSSPSSGNAYEQYF.

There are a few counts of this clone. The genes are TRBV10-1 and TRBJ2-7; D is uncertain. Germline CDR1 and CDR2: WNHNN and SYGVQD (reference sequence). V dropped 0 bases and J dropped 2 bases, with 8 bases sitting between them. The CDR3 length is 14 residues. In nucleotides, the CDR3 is TGCGCCAGCAGTGAGTCGGGCAGGACCTACGAGCAGTACTTC. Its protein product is CASSESGRTYEQYF.

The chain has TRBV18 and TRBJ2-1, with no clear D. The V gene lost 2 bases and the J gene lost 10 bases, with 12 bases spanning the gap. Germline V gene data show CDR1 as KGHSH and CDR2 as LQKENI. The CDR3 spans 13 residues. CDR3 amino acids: CASSPSADGEQFF. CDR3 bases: TGTGCCAGCTCACCATCTGCGGACGGGGAGCAGTTCTTC.

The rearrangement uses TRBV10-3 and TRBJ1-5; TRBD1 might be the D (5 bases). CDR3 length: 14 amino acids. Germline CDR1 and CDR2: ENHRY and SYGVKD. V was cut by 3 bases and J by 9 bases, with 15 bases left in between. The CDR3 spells CAISEAEVGPPQHF. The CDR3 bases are TGTGCCATCAGTGAAGCTGAGGTGGGGCCGCCCCAGCATTTT.

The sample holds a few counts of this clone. CDR3 sequence: CASSWTGGFDEKLFF. The CDR3, as DNA: TGCGCCAGCAGCTGGACCGGGGGGTTCGATGAAAAACTGTTTTTT. The V gene is TRBV5-1, the J gene TRBJ1-4, with D perhaps matching TRBD1 (5 bases). Trimming took off 3 bases at V and 6 bases at J, with 15 bases between the two ends. The CDR3 runs 15 residues. Germline CDR1 reads SGHRS; CDR2 reads YFSETQ.

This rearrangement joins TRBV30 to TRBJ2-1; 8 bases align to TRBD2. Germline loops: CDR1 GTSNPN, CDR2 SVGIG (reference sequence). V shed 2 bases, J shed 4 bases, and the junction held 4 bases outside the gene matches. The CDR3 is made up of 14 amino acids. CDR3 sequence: CAWSSGGRYNEQFF. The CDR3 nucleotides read TGTGCCTGGAGTTCGGGCGGGAGGTACAATGAGCAGTTCTTC.

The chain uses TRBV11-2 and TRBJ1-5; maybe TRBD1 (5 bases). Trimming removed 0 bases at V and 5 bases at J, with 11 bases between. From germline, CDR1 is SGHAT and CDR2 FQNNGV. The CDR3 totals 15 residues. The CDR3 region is CASSLEGEGYQPQHF. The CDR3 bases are TGTGCCAGCAGCTTAGAAGGGGAGGGATATCAGCCCCAGCATTTT. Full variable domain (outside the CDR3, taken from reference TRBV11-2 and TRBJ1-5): EAGVAQSPRYKIIEKRQSVAFWCNPISGHATLYWYQQILGQGPKLLIQFQNNGVVDDSQLPKDRFSAERLKGVDSTLKIQPAKLEDSAVYLCASSLEGEGYQPQHFGDGTRLSIL.

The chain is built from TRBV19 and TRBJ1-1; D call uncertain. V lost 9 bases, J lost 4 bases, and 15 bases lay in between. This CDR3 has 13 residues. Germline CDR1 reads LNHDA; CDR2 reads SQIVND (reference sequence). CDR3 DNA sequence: TGTGCCAGCCAGCCCGAAGGAGGCACTGAAGCTTTCTTT. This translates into CASQPEGGTEAFF.

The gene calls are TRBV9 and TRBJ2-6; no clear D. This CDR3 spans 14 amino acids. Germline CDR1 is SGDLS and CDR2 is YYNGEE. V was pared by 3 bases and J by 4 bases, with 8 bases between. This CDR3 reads CASSDLPGANVLTF. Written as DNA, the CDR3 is TGTGCCAGCAGCGACCTCCCAGGGGCCAACGTCCTGACTTTC.

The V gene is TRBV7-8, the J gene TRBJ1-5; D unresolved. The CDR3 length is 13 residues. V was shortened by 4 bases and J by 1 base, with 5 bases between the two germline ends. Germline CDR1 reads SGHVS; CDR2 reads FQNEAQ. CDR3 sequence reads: CASSSESNQPQHF. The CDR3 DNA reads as TGTGCCAGCAGCTCTGAAAGCAATCAGCCCCAGCATTTT.

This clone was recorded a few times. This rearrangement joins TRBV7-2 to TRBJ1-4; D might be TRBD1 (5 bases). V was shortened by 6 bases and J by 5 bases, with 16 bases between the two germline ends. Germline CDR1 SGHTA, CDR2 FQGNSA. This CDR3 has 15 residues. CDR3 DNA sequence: TGTGCCAGCAGTCATGGGGCAGGGCCGAATGAAAAACTGTTTTTT. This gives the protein CASSHGAGPNEKLFF.

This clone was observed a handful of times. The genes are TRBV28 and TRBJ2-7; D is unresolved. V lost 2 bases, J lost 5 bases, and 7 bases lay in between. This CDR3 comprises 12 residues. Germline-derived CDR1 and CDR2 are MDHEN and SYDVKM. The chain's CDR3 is CASSLARDEQYF. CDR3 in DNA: TGTGCCAGCAGTTTAGCTAGGGACGAGCAGTACTTC.

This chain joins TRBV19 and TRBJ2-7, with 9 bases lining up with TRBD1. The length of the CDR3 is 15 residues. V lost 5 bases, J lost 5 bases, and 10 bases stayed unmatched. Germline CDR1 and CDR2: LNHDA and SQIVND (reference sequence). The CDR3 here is CASSLSQGAHNEQYF. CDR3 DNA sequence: TGTGCCAGTAGTCTGTCACAGGGGGCGCATAACGAGCAGTACTTC.

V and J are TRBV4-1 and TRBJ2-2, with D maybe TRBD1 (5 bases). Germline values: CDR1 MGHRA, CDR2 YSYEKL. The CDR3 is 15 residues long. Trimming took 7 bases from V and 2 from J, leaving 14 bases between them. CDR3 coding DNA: TGCGCCAGCACCCCTCGGCAGGGTAACACCGGGGAGCTGTTTTTT. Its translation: CASTPRQGNTGELFF.

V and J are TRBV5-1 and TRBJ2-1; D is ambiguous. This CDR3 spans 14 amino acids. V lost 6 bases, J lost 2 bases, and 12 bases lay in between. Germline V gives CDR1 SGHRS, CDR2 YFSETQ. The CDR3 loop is CASTLDGTYNEQFF. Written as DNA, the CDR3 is TGCGCCAGCACCCTGGACGGAACCTACAATGAGCAGTTCTTC.

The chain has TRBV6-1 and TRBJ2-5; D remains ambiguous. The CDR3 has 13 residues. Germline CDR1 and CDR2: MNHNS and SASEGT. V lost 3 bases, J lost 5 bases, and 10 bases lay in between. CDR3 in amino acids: CASSENRAETQYF. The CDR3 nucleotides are TGTGCCAGCAGTGAGAACCGAGCGGAGACCCAGTACTTC.

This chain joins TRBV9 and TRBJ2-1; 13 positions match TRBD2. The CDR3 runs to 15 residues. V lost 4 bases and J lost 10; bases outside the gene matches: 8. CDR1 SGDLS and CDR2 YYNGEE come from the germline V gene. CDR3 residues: CASSQTPGLAGEQFF. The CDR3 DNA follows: TGTGCCAGCAGCCAAACTCCGGGACTAGCGGGAGAGCAGTTCTTC.

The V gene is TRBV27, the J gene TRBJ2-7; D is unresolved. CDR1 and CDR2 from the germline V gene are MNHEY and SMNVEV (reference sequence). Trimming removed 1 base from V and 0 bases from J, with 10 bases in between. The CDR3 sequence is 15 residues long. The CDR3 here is CASSLYGSGSYEQYF. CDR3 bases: TGTGCCAGCAGTTTATACGGGTCTGGCTCCTACGAGCAGTACTTC.

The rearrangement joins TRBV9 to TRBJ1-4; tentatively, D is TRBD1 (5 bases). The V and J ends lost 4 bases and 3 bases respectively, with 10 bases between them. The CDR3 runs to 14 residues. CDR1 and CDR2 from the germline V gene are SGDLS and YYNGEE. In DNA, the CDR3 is TGTGCCAGCAGCCCGGGACTTCCTAATGAAAAACTGTTTTTT. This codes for CASSPGLPNEKLFF.

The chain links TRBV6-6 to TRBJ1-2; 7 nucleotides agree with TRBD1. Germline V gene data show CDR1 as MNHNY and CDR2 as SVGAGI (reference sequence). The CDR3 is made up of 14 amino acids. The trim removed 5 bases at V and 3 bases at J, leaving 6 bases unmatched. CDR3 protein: CASSHGQDHYGYTF. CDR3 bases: TGTGCCAGCAGTCACGGACAGGACCACTATGGCTACACCTTC.

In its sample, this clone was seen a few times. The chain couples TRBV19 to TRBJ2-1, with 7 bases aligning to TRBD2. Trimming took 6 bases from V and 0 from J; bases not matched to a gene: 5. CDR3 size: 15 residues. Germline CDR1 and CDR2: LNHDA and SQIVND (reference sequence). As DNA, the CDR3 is TGTGCCAGTAGAGAAGCGGGGATCTCCTACAATGAGCAGTTCTTC. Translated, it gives CASREAGISYNEQFF.

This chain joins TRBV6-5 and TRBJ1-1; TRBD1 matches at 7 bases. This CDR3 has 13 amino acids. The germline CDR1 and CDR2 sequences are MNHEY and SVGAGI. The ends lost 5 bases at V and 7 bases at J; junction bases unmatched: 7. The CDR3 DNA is TGTGCCAGCAGTCCACAGTGGACAGGTGAAGCTTTCTTT. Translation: CASSPQWTGEAFF.

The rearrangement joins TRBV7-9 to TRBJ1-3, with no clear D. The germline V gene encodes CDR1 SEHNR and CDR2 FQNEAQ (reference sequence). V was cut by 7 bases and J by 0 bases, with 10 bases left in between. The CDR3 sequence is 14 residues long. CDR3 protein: CASTPWASGNTIYF. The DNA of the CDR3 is TGTGCCAGCACCCCGTGGGCCTCTGGAAACACCATATATTTT.

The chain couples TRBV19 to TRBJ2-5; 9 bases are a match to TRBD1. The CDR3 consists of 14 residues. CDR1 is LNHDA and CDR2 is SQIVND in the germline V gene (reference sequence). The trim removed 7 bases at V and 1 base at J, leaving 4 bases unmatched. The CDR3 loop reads CASNPDRGQETQYF. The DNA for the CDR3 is TGTGCCAGTAACCCGGACAGGGGCCAAGAGACCCAGTACTTC.